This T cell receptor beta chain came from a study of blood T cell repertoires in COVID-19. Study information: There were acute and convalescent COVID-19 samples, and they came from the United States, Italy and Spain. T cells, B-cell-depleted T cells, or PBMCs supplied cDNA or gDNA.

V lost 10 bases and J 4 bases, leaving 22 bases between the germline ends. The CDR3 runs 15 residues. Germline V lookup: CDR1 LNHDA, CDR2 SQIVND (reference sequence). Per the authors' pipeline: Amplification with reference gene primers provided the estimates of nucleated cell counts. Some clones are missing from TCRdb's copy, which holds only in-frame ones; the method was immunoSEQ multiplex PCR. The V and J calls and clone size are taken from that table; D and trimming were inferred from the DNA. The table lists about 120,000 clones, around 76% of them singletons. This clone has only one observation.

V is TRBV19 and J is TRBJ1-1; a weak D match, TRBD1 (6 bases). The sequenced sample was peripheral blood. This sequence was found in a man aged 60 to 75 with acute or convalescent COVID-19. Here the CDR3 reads CATTFRTARGTEAFF. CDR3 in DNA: TGTGCCACTACCTTTCGGACAGCCCGAGGCACTGAAGCTTTCTTT.